This TCR beta chain comes out of a study of cytomegalovirus exposure and HLA in healthy donors. Germline V gene data show CDR1 as MNHEY and CDR2 as SVGAGI. This CDR3 has 15 amino acids. The ends were cut back, 6 bases at V and 0 bases at J, with 9 bases in the middle. Donors were nominally healthy when sampled, though unrecorded immune exposures were likely. This clone appeared a single time. Its antigen is as yet unknown. Use of 60 Vbeta and 13 Jbeta primers characterized the PCR. Using immunoSEQ multiplex PCR, the repertoire was profiled, and TCRdb retains in-frame clones only, with some absent. This repertoire shows 150,000 to 250,000 clones, around 78% found once; its top ten account for less than 2%. Study-level findings and limits: Researchers reported that a few CMV-associated chains were confirmed in vitro as CMV antigen-specific. Presence/absence analyses rested on an assumption that sequencing depth was roughly uniform across donors.

The source material was PBMCs. This sequence originates from a man younger than 40 in good health and CMV-seronegative. The chain is built from TRBV6-5 and TRBJ2-6; TRBD1 might be the D (5 bases). The CDR3 region has the DNA TGTGCCAGCAGCAGGGCCCTCTCTGGGGCCAACGTCCTGACTTTC. It translates to CASSRALSGANVLTF.